This T cell receptor beta chain derives from a study of OX40 agonist ivuxolimab in advanced cancers. About the study: The dose-escalation group included hepatocellular carcinoma, melanoma, renal cell carcinoma and head and neck cancer. General observations from the study: Expanded clones were, on average, more numerous among CD8+ T cells than CD4+. Antigen specificity was not determined for the expanded peripheral T cells. Within 6 weeks, CD4+ and CD8+ blood T cells expanded clonally at 0.1 to 3.0 mg/kg.

Germline V gene sequence: CDR1 SGHVS, CDR2 FQNEAQ. J lost 3 bases, V lost 3 bases, and 2 bases had no gene match. This CDR3 has 13 residues. This clone came up a few times. Its antigen is currently unknown. Profiling relied on immunoSEQ multiplex PCR, and the TCRdb table lists in-frame clones only, not all of them. The table includes roughly 65,000 clones, around 90% detected once. The sequences come from CD4+ or CD8+ T cells sorted from blood, collected in a trial of the OX40 agonist ivuxolimab. The chain recombines TRBV7-8 with TRBJ2-7; 7 bases match TRBD1. The receptor was isolated from an adult with an advanced solid tumor such as melanoma, head and neck, liver or kidney cancer. The CDR3 spells CASSLDRFYEQYF. In DNA form, the CDR3 reads TGTGCCAGCAGCTTGGACAGGTTCTACGAGCAGTACTTC.